Listed below are T cell receptor beta chains from one sample, sequenced in a study of blood T cell repertoires in COVID-19. Some clones are missing from TCRdb's copy, which holds only in-frame ones; the method was immunoSEQ multiplex PCR. The data show 150,000 or so clones, with about 70% seen just once and 1.5% to 2% held by the top ten. Material: peripheral blood. The origin of the receptors is a woman aged 70 to 79 with acute or convalescent COVID-19. The CDR3 runs from the conserved cysteine through the conserved F or W. A D gene is named only where the DNA matches it firmly.

V	D	J	CDR3
TRBV5-5	NA	TRBJ2-5	CASSWRETQYF
TRBV7-9	NA	TRBJ2-5	CASSLASALETQYF
TRBV7-8	TRBD1	TRBJ2-2	CASTPIREQGVPSRTGELFF
TRBV12-3/TRBV12-4	TRBD1	TRBJ2-1	CASRYPGGEQFF
TRBV6-5	TRBD1	TRBJ1-2	CASRSDRAYGYTF
TRBV19	NA	TRBJ1-4	CASNAADATNEKLFF
TRBV2	TRBD1	TRBJ1-2	CASIQIRTGHGGYTF
TRBV28	TRBD1	TRBJ1-6	CASSLPDRGNSPLHF
TRBV11-2	NA	TRBJ2-7	CASSLGSGEPRQYF
TRBV5-1	NA	TRBJ1-1	CASSLAEGTIEAFF
TRBV7-9	NA	TRBJ2-7	CASSPGNSEQYF
TRBV6-5	TRBD2	TRBJ2-5	CASSRREGRETQYF
TRBV28	TRBD1	TRBJ2-7	CASRDRAYEQYF
TRBV5-1	NA	TRBJ2-1	CASSAQGSYNEQFF
TRBV11-2	TRBD2	TRBJ2-2	CASSTYSGEGTGELFF
TRBV5-1	NA	TRBJ2-3	CASSSQQDTQYF
TRBV6-5	TRBD1	TRBJ2-7	CATRRDRTSYEQYF
TRBV28	NA	TRBJ1-5	CASSPLGRGGDQPQHF
TRBV7-9	NA	TRBJ2-3	CASSLGHLTDTQYF
TRBV5-1	NA	TRBJ1-4	CASSLGTLATNEKLFF
TRBV15	NA	TRBJ2-1	CATSRVRAGSEQFF
TRBV6-1	NA	TRBJ1-2	CASSEGVASYYGYTF
TRBV5-1	TRBD2	TRBJ2-2	CASSLPGLAGYTGELFF
TRBV7-2	TRBD1	TRBJ1-1	CASRRMDRGGTEAFF
TRBV4-1	NA	TRBJ1-4	CASSHNRRANEKLFF
TRBV11-2	NA	TRBJ2-7	CASSLGEGLSYEQYF
TRBV5-1	TRBD1	TRBJ2-7	CASSQGQTTYEQYF
TRBV28	TRBD2	TRBJ2-3	CASSTSSGRRDTQYF
TRBV19	NA	TRBJ1-2	CASDPFPRSYGYTF
TRBV3-1/TRBV3-2	TRBD2	TRBJ2-1	CASSPGTSGAGEQFF
TRBV7-9	NA	TRBJ1-3	CASSFGLSSGNTIYF
TRBV7-2	NA	TRBJ1-1	CASRIRDWNTEAFF
TRBV7-2	NA	TRBJ1-2	CASSLADEWRGYTF
TRBV6-1	TRBD2	TRBJ2-3	CASSEVSGLAGGSDTQYF
TRBV10-3	NA	TRBJ2-3	CAIKGASPGTDTQYF
TRBV28	NA	TRBJ2-3	CASSLGASTDTQYF
TRBV5-1	NA	TRBJ2-5	CASSLEASETQYF
TRBV24-1	TRBD2	TRBJ2-7	CATSDILRGTPYEQYF
TRBV11-2	NA	TRBJ2-1	CASSLEGASAYNEQFF
TRBV19	NA	TRBJ1-5	CASSVRAGDQPQHF
TRBV4-3	NA	TRBJ2-3	CASSQVVSGLAKSTDTQYF
TRBV14	NA	TRBJ2-1	CASSQDRVDKQFF
TRBV7-9	NA	TRBJ2-1	CASFPDFGDEQFF
TRBV6-1	TRBD1	TRBJ2-6	CASSEALTGYGANVLTF
TRBV28	NA	TRBJ2-6	CASSGGYSGANVLTF
TRBV5-4	NA	TRBJ1-1	CASSPGAMNTEAFF
TRBV7-2	NA	TRBJ2-3	CASSLSQDTQYF
TRBV19	TRBD1	TRBJ1-1	CASSISDRGTEAFF
TRBV12-3/TRBV12-4	NA	TRBJ2-1	CASSFRRTNEQFF
TRBV7-8	TRBD1	TRBJ2-1	CASSSLEGTDYNEQFF
TRBV28	NA	TRBJ2-2	CASSLYYTGELFF
TRBV10-3	NA	TRBJ1-3	CAISDVSSGNTIYF
TRBV9	TRBD1	TRBJ2-1	CASSPGTGNEQFF
TRBV15	NA	TRBJ2-3	CATSRSGTTDTQYF
TRBV5-1	TRBD1	TRBJ1-1	CASSRGQTNTEAFF
TRBV7-9	NA	TRBJ1-4	CASSRGQFLEKLFF
TRBV30	NA	TRBJ1-5	CAWARDNNQPQHF
TRBV9	TRBD1	TRBJ1-1	CASSATGRTEAFF
TRBV30	NA	TRBJ2-1	CAWNRLAEQFF